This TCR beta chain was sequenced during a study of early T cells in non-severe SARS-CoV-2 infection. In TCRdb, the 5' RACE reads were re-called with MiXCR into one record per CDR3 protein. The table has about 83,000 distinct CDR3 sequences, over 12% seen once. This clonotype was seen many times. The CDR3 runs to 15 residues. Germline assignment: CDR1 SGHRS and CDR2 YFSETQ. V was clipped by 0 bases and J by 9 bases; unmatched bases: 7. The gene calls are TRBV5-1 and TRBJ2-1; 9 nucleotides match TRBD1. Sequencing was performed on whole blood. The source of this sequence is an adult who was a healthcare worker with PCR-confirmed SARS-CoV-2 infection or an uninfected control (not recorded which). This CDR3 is CASSLAGGTGSEQFF. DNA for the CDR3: TGCGCCAGCAGCTTGGCAGGGGGGACAGGGTCTGAGCAGTTCTTC. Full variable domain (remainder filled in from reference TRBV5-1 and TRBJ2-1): KAGVTQTPRYLIKTRGQQVTLSCSPISGHRSVSWYQQTPGQGLQFLFEYFSETQRNKGNFPGRFSGRQFSNSRSEMNVSTLELGDSALYLCASSLAGGTGSEQFFGPGTRLTVL.